The entry below describes one T cell receptor beta chain. Its antigen is not known. Assay: immunoSEQ multiplex PCR; the TCRdb copy retains only in-frame clones and omits some. The table has 70,000 or so clones, about 80% seen once; the top ten hold about 2.2%. The data derive from a study of OX40 agonist ivuxolimab in advanced cancers. At the level of the study: Cancers in dose escalation were hepatocellular, melanoma, renal cell and head and neck. The study, taken as a whole, reports: Low levels of normalized T-cell clonal expansion also appeared in some nonresponders.

Patients with a history of autoimmune disease or on systemic immunosuppression were excluded. Per germline, CDR1 GTSNPN and CDR2 SVGIG (reference sequence). V gave up 4 bases and J gave up 6 bases; unmatched junction bases: 2. The CDR3 covers 13 residues. This receptor was identified in an adult with an advanced solid tumor such as melanoma, head and neck, liver or kidney cancer. The source was CD4+ or CD8+ T cells sorted from blood, collected in a trial of the OX40 agonist ivuxolimab. The J gene is TRBJ1-6, the V gene TRBV30, with 8 bases fitting TRBD1. The CDR3 DNA reads TGTGCCTGGAAAGACAGGGGTAATTCACCCCTCCACTTT. Protein product: CAWKDRGNSPLHF. The entire variable domain, with the rest obtained from reference TRBV30 and TRBJ1-6, is as follows: SQTIHQWPATLVQPVGSPLSLECTVEGTSNPNLYWYRQAAGRGLQLLFYSVGIGQISSEVPQNLSASRPQDRQFILSSKKLLLSDSGFYLCAWKDRGNSPLHFGNGTRLTVT.